The 5 T cell receptor beta chains below were found in one sample sequenced in a study of cytomegalovirus exposure and HLA in healthy donors. The PCR had 60 Vbeta and 13 Jbeta primers. Sequencing used immunoSEQ multiplex PCR; TCRdb keeps in-frame clones, though not all of them. The table has roughly 140,000 clones, roughly 79% seen once; the top ten hold about 0.66%. Specimen: PBMCs. Receptor source: a male donor in good health and CMV-seronegative.

The chain links TRBV13 to TRBJ1-2; 8 nucleotides line up with TRBD1. Germline CDR1 reads PRHDT; CDR2 reads FYEKMQ (reference sequence). The length of the CDR3 is 15 residues. Trimming took 5 bases from V and 4 from J; bases not matched to a gene: 9. The chain's CDR3 is CASSAQTGASYGYTF. The CDR3 DNA reads as TGTGCCAGCAGCGCCCAGACAGGGGCCTCCTATGGCTACACCTTC.

The genes are TRBV5-1 and TRBJ1-1; tentative D call: TRBD1 (5 bases). Germline V gene data show CDR1 as SGHRS and CDR2 as YFSETQ. V lost 0 bases to trimming and J lost 3 bases, with 12 bases between them. The CDR3 runs to 15 residues. The CDR3, as DNA: TGCGCCAGCAGCTTGGATGCGGGACCGTACACTGAAGCTTTCTTT. Its protein is CASSLDAGPYTEAFF.

The chain has TRBV10-3 and TRBJ2-7; 12 nucleotides match TRBD1. The V segment lost 4 bases and the J segment 7 bases; nucleotides outside the gene matches: 5. The germline gives CDR1 ENHRY, CDR2 SYGVKD. There are 14 residues in the CDR3. Written as DNA, the CDR3 is TGTGCCATCAGTGCGGGACAGGGGGCGTGGGAGCAGTACTTC. Translation gives CAISAGQGAWEQYF.

V and J are TRBV15 and TRBJ2-5; a possible D gene is TRBD2 (6 bases). The DNA end favors TRBJ2-7, so the J call may be wrong. The CDR3 is made up of 15 amino acids. Germline lookup yields CDR1 LNHNV and CDR2 YYDKDF (reference sequence). This CDR3 is CATSERLAQAYEQYF. CDR3 sequence (DNA): TGTGCCACCAGCGAACGGCTAGCGCAAGCCTACGAGCAGTACTTC.

This clone was detected only once. This chain connects TRBV1 to TRBJ2-3; the D call in the table, TRBD2, was not verified against the DNA. TRBV1 is labeled a pseudogene. The CDR3 runs to 21 residues. The CDR3 DNA reads TGCACCAGCAGCCGGAGGGACCCCTCGCCAACACACAAAGTGGGGACAGATACGCAGTATTTT. The encoded protein is CTSSRRDPSPTHKVGTDTQYF.